This T cell receptor beta chain was observed in a study of CD4 and CD8 cells across lung adenocarcinoma regions. V was shortened by 7 bases and J by 0 bases, with 16 bases between the two germline ends. Germline-derived CDR1 and CDR2 are MNHNS and SASEGT. There are 16 residues in the CDR3. Localized lung adenocarcinoma, a non-small cell lung cancer, affected the donors. Using its own MiXCR run on the PCR reads, TCRdb lists one record per CDR3 protein. The table shows about 7,500 distinct CDR3 sequences, with roughly 57% occurring only once. The receptor was isolated from a male donor with lung adenocarcinoma. The CD4 and CD8 labels of this study may be unreliable. Sequences were obtained from CD8+ T cells from the center of a lung tumor. This chain uses TRBV6-1 with TRBJ2-4; unclear D gene. CDR3 coding DNA: TGTGCCAGCAAATTGTGCCCCGATCTAGCCAAAAACATTCAGTACTTC. Its protein is CASKLCPDLAKNIQYF.